The 9 T cell receptor beta chains given below trace back to one sample, sequenced in a study of CD8 T cells in Susac syndrome. Reverse transcription of roughly 0.45 to 1 ug RNA used random hexamers. TCRdb reprocessed the immunoSEQ multiplex PCR reads via MiXCR and lists one record per CDR3 protein. The sample records under 150,000 distinct CDR3 sequences, approximately 95% being singletons. Sequencing was performed on CD8+ T cells from PBMCs. These receptors all stem from a human donor in good health.

This sequence joins TRBV7-9 and TRBJ2-1, with 12 bases aligning to TRBD1. The germline V gene encodes CDR1 SEHNR and CDR2 FQNEAQ (reference sequence). Germline trimming cut 4 bases from V and 10 bases from J; bases unmatched to any gene: 8. The CDR3 runs 15 residues. CDR3 sequence (DNA): TGTGCCAGCAGCTCGGTCGGGACAGGGGGCATCGAGCAGTTCTTC. It is translated as CASSSVGTGGIEQFF.

The chain links TRBV28 to TRBJ1-1; D gene ambiguous. CDR1 is MDHEN and CDR2 is SYDVKM in the germline V gene. V gave up 2 bases and J gave up 2 bases, with 9 bases separating them. This CDR3 has 14 residues. The CDR3 spells CASSLTVSNTEAFF. The CDR3 DNA follows: TGTGCCAGCAGTTTAACGGTTTCAAACACTGAAGCTTTCTTT.

The rearrangement joins TRBV11-2 to TRBJ2-7; D unclear. Germline CDR1 is SGHAT and CDR2 is FQNNGV. V gave up 8 bases and J gave up 6 bases, with 11 bases separating them. The CDR3 totals 11 residues. The CDR3 DNA follows: TGTGCCAGCGCCCAACCTAGCGAGCAGTACTTC. Translation gives CASAQPSEQYF.

The V and J genes are TRBV29-1 and TRBJ2-7, with D perhaps matching TRBD2 (7 bases). V was clipped by 0 bases and J by 0 bases, with 12 bases between them. This CDR3 region has 15 residues. Germline V gene data show CDR1 as SQVTM and CDR2 as ANQGSEA. In DNA form, the CDR3 reads TGCAGCGTTGAAGAGGGGGGGGCCGGCTCCTACGAGCAGTACTTC. Translation gives CSVEEGGAGSYEQYF.

The chain recombines TRBV7-9 with TRBJ1-4, with unresolved D. CDR1 is SEHNR and CDR2 is FQNEAQ in the germline V gene (reference sequence). V shed 4 bases and J shed 7 bases, with 7 bases lying between them. The CDR3 consists of 12 residues. CDR3 protein: CASSSSGEKLFF. DNA of the CDR3: TGTGCCAGCAGCTCTTCGGGTGAAAAACTGTTTTTT. Variable domain in full (rest from reference TRBV7-9 and TRBJ1-4): DTGVSQNPRHKITKRGQNVTFRCDPISEHNRLYWYRQTLGQGPEFLTYFQNEAQLEKSRLLSDRFSAERPKGSFSTLEIQRTEQGDSAMYLCASSSSGEKLFFGSGTQLSVL.

V is TRBV2 and J is TRBJ2-7, with 9 positions matching TRBD2. V shed 4 bases, J shed 2 bases, and the junction held 12 bases outside the gene matches. Per germline, CDR1 SNHLY and CDR2 FYNNEI. This CDR3 is 17 amino acids long. The CDR3 region is CASSGIAGDSGAYEQYF. The CDR3 DNA follows: TGTGCCAGCAGTGGGATAGCGGGAGATTCGGGCGCCTACGAGCAGTACTTC.

The chain recombines TRBV15 with TRBJ2-7; D is possibly TRBD2 (6 bases). The V and J ends lost 5 bases and 0 bases respectively, with 14 bases between them. In germline, CDR1 is LNHNV, CDR2 YYDKDF (reference sequence). The CDR3 sequence is 15 residues long. CDR3 sequence: CATSGGYESSYEQYF. The DNA of the CDR3 is TGTGCCACCAGCGGAGGGTATGAATCCTCCTACGAGCAGTACTTC.

The chain is built from TRBV30 and TRBJ2-7; D gene unclear. Trimming shortened V by 2 bases and J by 2 bases, and 7 bases separated the two germline ends. The CDR3 loop spans 12 amino acids. Germline-derived CDR1 and CDR2 are GTSNPN and SVGIG (reference sequence). Here the CDR3 DNA reads TGTGCCTGGAGTCCAGGAACCTACGAGCAGTACTTC. Translating gives CAWSPGTYEQYF.

V and J are TRBV27 and TRBJ2-5; no firm D call. CDR1 and CDR2 from the germline V gene are MNHEY and SMNVEV (reference sequence). Trimming shortened V by 3 bases and J by 1 base, and 12 bases separated the two germline ends. CDR3 length equals 15 residues. The DNA for the CDR3 is TGTGCCAGCAGTTTTACTGTGGAAAGCCAAGAGACCCAGTACTTC. Encoded protein: CASSFTVESQETQYF.